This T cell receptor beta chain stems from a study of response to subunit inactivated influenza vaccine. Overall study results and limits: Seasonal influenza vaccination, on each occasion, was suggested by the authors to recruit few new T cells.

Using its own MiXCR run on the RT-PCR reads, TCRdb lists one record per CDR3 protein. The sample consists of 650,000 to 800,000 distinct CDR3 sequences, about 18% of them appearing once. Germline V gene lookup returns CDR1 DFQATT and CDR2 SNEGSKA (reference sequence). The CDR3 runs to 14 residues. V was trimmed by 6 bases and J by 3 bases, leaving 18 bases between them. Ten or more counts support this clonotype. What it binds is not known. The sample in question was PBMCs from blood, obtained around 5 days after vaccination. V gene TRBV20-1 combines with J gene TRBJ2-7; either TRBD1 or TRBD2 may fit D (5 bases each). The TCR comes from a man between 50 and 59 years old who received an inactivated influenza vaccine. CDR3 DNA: TGCAGTGCAACCCGTGGGGGAGATAGCTACGAGCAGTACTTC. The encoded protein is CSATRGGDSYEQYF.